The 29 T cell receptor beta chains below all came from one sample that was sequenced in a study of T cells in Graves' hyperthyroidism and ophthalmopathy. Amplification targeted TCR beta CDR3 regions from RNA transcripts. TCR CDR3 underwent first-round RT-PCR with the HTBI primer set. TCRdb re-called the multiplex PCR reads with MiXCR, one entry per CDR3 protein. The table records over 150,000 distinct CDR3 sequences, about 15% of them present only once. Sequencing input: blood. All receptors come from a woman aged 45-59 years with Graves' hyperthyroidism.

This clonotype occurred many times. V gene TRBV24-1 combines with J gene TRBJ1-5; D is ambiguous. Germline V gives CDR1 KGHDR, CDR2 SFDVKD. Trimming left V 1 base short and J 2 bases short, with 2 bases between. The length of the CDR3 is 13 residues. In DNA, the CDR3 is TGTGCCACCAGTGATTTTGGCAATCAGCCCCAGCATTTT. Encoded protein: CATSDFGNQPQHF.

This clonotype showed up many times. This chain connects TRBV28 to TRBJ1-5; TRBD1 might be the D (6 bases). Germline assignment: CDR1 MDHEN and CDR2 SYDVKM. The V and J ends lost 5 bases and 2 bases respectively, with 13 bases between them. The CDR3 has 15 residues. CDR3 region: CASSRRGGGNQPQHF. The DNA for the CDR3 is TGTGCCAGCAGTCGGAGAGGGGGGGGCAATCAGCCCCAGCATTTT.

Many counts were recorded for this clonotype. The J gene is TRBJ1-1, the V gene TRBV6-5; no clear D gene. The CDR3 is 13 residues long. Looked up from germline, CDR1 is MNHEY and CDR2 is SVGAGI. The ends were cut back, 0 bases at V and 2 bases at J, with 4 bases in the middle. This CDR3 reads CASSYSSNTEAFF. As DNA, the CDR3 is TGTGCCAGCAGTTACTCCTCTAACACTGAAGCTTTCTTT.

In the case of this clonotype: This clone may be a read error of a much larger clone one base away. CDR3 DNA: TGTGCCAGCAGCCAAGATACGGACAGTAGTGTCTACACCTTC. Residues: CASSQDTDSSVYTF. The chain carries TRBV3-1 and TRBJ1-2, with a weak D call TRBD1 (6 bases). Germline assignment: CDR1 LGHDT and CDR2 YNNKEL (reference sequence). V dropped 0 bases and J dropped 10 bases, with 15 bases sitting between them. The CDR3 totals 14 residues.

The chain links TRBV5-1 to TRBJ2-5, with 8 bases identical to TRBD1. The length of the CDR3 is 14 residues. Germline lookup yields CDR1 SGHRS and CDR2 YFSETQ. V lost 4 bases and J lost 1; bases outside the gene matches: 3. CDR3 region: CASSRGTGQETQYF. Here the CDR3 DNA reads TGCGCCAGCAGCCGTGGGACAGGCCAAGAGACCCAGTACTTC.

The table lists this clonotype with a few counts. This chain joins TRBV19 and TRBJ1-2, with D possibly matching TRBD1 (5 bases). Trimming shortened V by 2 bases and J by 7 bases, and 14 bases separated the two germline ends. The CDR3 is made up of 14 amino acids. CDR1 and CDR2 from the germline V gene are LNHDA and SQIVND (reference sequence). Here the CDR3 reads CASSIRQPEGGYTF. The CDR3 DNA reads TGTGCCAGTAGTATACGACAGCCTGAGGGTGGCTACACCTTC.

This clonotype was seen many times. This chain connects TRBV6-5 to TRBJ2-1; either TRBD1 or TRBD2 may fit D (5 bases each). Germline V gives CDR1 MNHEY, CDR2 SVGAGI. V shed 2 bases and J shed 8 bases, with 16 bases lying between them. The CDR3 spans 15 residues. The CDR3 region has the DNA TGTGCCAGCAGTTACCCGGAACTAGGGGTAGATGAGCAGTTCTTC. Translated, it gives CASSYPELGVDEQFF.

For this clonotype: The junction departs from the called germline gene at one end, perhaps through a read error. The chain carries TRBV7-2 and TRBJ1-1; 9 bases match TRBD1. CDR1 SGHTA and CDR2 FQGNSA come from the germline V gene. There are 18 residues in the CDR3. The CDR3 DNA follows: TGTGCCAGCAGTCAGTCCGGGACAGGGAGTTTAAGCGACACTGAAGCTCTCTTT. Protein: CASSQSGTGSLSDTEALF.

In this sample, this clonotype turned up once. This chain uses TRBV28 with TRBJ1-2; D remains unclear. Trimming cost V 4 bases and J 3 bases, with 9 bases left between them. Germline assignment: CDR1 MDHEN and CDR2 SYDVKM. This CDR3 has 13 residues. The CDR3 here is CASSSTTYYGYTF. The CDR3 DNA follows: TGTGCCAGCAGTTCGACTACCTACTATGGCTACACCTTC.

This clonotype was counted many times. This chain connects TRBV6-1 to TRBJ1-1, with 12 bases lining up with TRBD1. Trimming cost V 5 bases and J 4 bases; bases outside gene matches: 5. The CDR3 is 15 residues long. From germline, CDR1 is MNHNS and CDR2 SASEGT. The DNA for the CDR3 is TGTGCCAGCAGTATGGGACAGGGGGCGAGCACTGAAGCTTTCTTT. Its translation: CASSMGQGASTEAFF.

A note on this clonotype: Since a much larger clone is just one base distant, this may be a read error. This sequence joins TRBV24-1 and TRBJ2-1; 7 bases agree with TRBD1. The CDR3 extends over 16 amino acids. The germline gives CDR1 KGHDR, CDR2 SFDVKD. Unmatched junction bases numbered 12, after V lost 4 bases and J lost 7 bases. CDR3 in DNA: TGTGCCACCAGTGACCCTTTTGGACAGGAGTTGAATGAGCAGTTCTTC. Its protein is CATSDPFGQELNEQFF.

Many counts were recorded for this clonotype. This CDR3 is CASSLVMGDRNGYTF. The DNA for the CDR3 is TGTGCCAGCAGCTTAGTGATGGGGGACAGGAACGGCTACACCTTC. V is TRBV7-2 and J is TRBJ1-2; 8 bases line up with TRBD1. Looked up from germline, CDR1 is SGHTA and CDR2 is FQGNSA. Trimming cost V 1 base and J 8 bases; bases outside gene matches: 9. This CDR3 is built from 15 residues.

Note on this clonotype: A read error may be the cause here, since a much bigger clone is one base away. For the CDR3, the DNA is TGTGCCAGCAGGGCCTCTGGAAACACCATATATTTT. Encoded protein: CASRASGNTIYF. The chain joins TRBV6-1 to TRBJ1-3, with D uncertain. The CDR3 sequence is 12 residues long. Germline CDR1 reads MNHNS; CDR2 reads SASEGT. Deletions cut 6 bases from V and 0 bases from J, with 3 bases between.

This clonotype was picked up many times. The rearrangement uses TRBV6-1 and TRBJ2-7; TRBD1 matches 7 bases. The J segment lost 3 bases and the V segment lost 6 bases, leaving 11 bases of the junction unmatched. The CDR3 has 15 residues. CDR1 MNHNS and CDR2 SASEGT come from the germline V gene. In DNA form, the CDR3 reads TGTGCCAGCAGGGGGACAGCGCTCCGAATCTACGAGCAGTACTTC. Its protein product is CASRGTALRIYEQYF.

Worth noting for this clonotype: This may stem from a read error, because a much larger clone lies one nucleotide away. The chain joins TRBV5-6 to TRBJ2-1; no firm D call. Trimming took 0 bases from V and 0 from J, leaving 4 bases between them. This CDR3 has 14 residues. Germline V gives CDR1 SGHDT, CDR2 YYEEEE. Here the CDR3 DNA reads TGTGCCAGCAGCTTGGTGGACTCCTACAATGAGCAGTTCTTC. Protein: CASSLVDSYNEQFF.

This clonotype was detected ten times or more. The chain links TRBV20-1 to TRBJ1-6, with a possible D match to TRBD1 (5 bases). This CDR3 region has 14 residues. V dropped 2 bases and J dropped 9 bases, with 14 bases sitting between them. The germline gives CDR1 DFQATT, CDR2 SNEGSKA (reference sequence). The CDR3 DNA is TGCAGTGCTAGACCCGGGGCAGGGACTTCACCCCTCCACTTT. Residues: CSARPGAGTSPLHF.

This clonotype has at least ten counts. The chain uses TRBV2 and TRBJ2-7; D uncertain. The CDR3 sequence is 13 residues long. The germline gives CDR1 SNHLY, CDR2 FYNNEI. Trimming removed 2 bases at V and 3 bases at J, with 8 bases between. CDR3: CASSERRIYEQYF. The CDR3, as DNA: TGTGCCAGCAGTGAAAGGCGGATCTACGAGCAGTACTTC.

This clonotype was seen many times. The CDR3 DNA sequence: TGTGCCAGCAGATCGTCCTATGTGGCGAACTATGGCTACACCTTC. Translating it yields CASRSSYVANYGYTF. The chain has TRBV12-3 or TRBV12-4 and TRBJ1-2; D call uncertain. The CDR3 length is 15 residues. The germline V and J ends were trimmed by 6 bases and 2 bases, with 16 bases remaining between them.

Ten or more counts support this clonotype. The chain uses TRBV28 and TRBJ2-3; 7 nucleotides line up with TRBD1. The J segment lost 0 bases and the V segment lost 2 bases, leaving 8 bases of the junction unmatched. The CDR3 spans 17 residues. Per germline, CDR1 MDHEN and CDR2 SYDVKM. For the CDR3, the DNA is TGTGCCAGCAGTTTAGACGAGACAGGGATTAGCACAGATACGCAGTATTTT. Residues: CASSLDETGISTDTQYF.

This clonotype was detected many times. The V call is TRBV3-1, the J call TRBJ2-1; D unresolved. V was cut by 6 bases and J by 9 bases, with 18 bases left in between. There are 14 residues in the CDR3. CDR1 is LGHDT and CDR2 is YNNKEL in the germline V gene (reference sequence). The CDR3 loop is CASSSGPRWGEQFF. CDR3 nucleotides: TGTGCCAGCAGTTCCGGGCCAAGGTGGGGTGAGCAGTTCTTC.

This clonotype was observed many times. This sequence joins TRBV12-3 or TRBV12-4 and TRBJ1-2; possible D gene TRBD1, 6 bases. Trimming took off 7 bases at V and 0 bases at J, with 21 bases between the two ends. The CDR3 consists of 17 residues. The CDR3 nucleotides read TGTGCCAGCACCCTCGGTAGGGGGTTTGGCTCTAACTATGGCTACACCTTC. It yields the protein CASTLGRGFGSNYGYTF.

The sample holds many counts of this clonotype. The chain uses TRBV3-1 and TRBJ2-7; D gene unclear. There are 13 residues in the CDR3. Trimming left V 2 bases short and J 5 bases short, with 10 bases between. Germline loops: CDR1 LGHDT, CDR2 YNNKEL (reference sequence). CDR3 nucleotides: TGTGCCAGCAGCCAATGGTCTGGGGACGAGCAGTACTTC. Translation: CASSQWSGDEQYF.

The table lists this clonotype with many counts. J is TRBJ2-1 and V is TRBV9; TRBD2 matches at 8 bases. This CDR3 contains 14 residues. V gave up 0 bases and J gave up 7 bases; unmatched junction bases: 3. The germline V gene has CDR1 SGDLS and CDR2 YYNGEE. Here the CDR3 reads CASSVAGRANEQFF. CDR3 bases: TGTGCCAGCAGCGTAGCCGGGAGGGCAAATGAGCAGTTCTTC. Drawing the rest from reference TRBV9 and TRBJ2-1, the complete variable domain is DSGVTQTPKHLITATGQRVTLRCSPRSGDLSVYWYQQSLDQGLQFLIQYYNGEERAKGNILERFSAQQFPDLHSELNLSSLELGDSALYFCASSVAGRANEQFFGPGTRLTVL.

This clonotype was found many times. V usage is TRBV7-3 and J usage is TRBJ2-6, with D possibly being TRBD1 or TRBD2 (7 bases each). The CDR3 has 17 residues. Trimming cost V 5 bases and J 0 bases, with 14 bases left between them. Germline lookup yields CDR1 SGHTA and CDR2 FQGTGA. CDR3 region: CASSRGDSPSGANVLTF. CDR3 nucleotides: TGTGCCAGCAGCCGGGGGGACAGTCCCTCTGGGGCCAACGTCCTGACTTTC.

The J gene is TRBJ2-3, the V gene TRBV24-1; weak D call: TRBD1 (6 bases). The V end lost 3 bases, the J end lost 3 bases, and 15 bases lay between the germline ends. Germline V gives CDR1 KGHDR, CDR2 SFDVKD. The CDR3 runs to 16 residues. CDR3: CATSDRRDKRTDTQYF. DNA for the CDR3: TGTGCCACCAGTGATCGCCGGGACAAGAGGACAGATACGCAGTATTTT.

This clonotype occurred a few times. The chain couples TRBV6-5 to TRBJ1-3; D is ambiguous. The germline V and J ends were trimmed by 5 bases and 0 bases, with 5 bases remaining between them. Germline lookup yields CDR1 MNHEY and CDR2 SVGAGI. The CDR3 runs to 13 residues. DNA of the CDR3: TGTGCCAGCAGTAGGTTCTCTGGAAACACCATATATTTT. It translates to CASSRFSGNTIYF.

There are many counts of this clonotype. The rearrangement uses TRBV25-1 and TRBJ1-4; 10 positions match TRBD1. The V segment lost 4 bases and the J segment 10 bases; nucleotides outside the gene matches: 3. The CDR3 extends over 13 amino acids. CDR1 and CDR2 from the germline V gene are MGHDK and SYGVNS. The CDR3 loop reads CASSAGTGVKLFF. The CDR3, as DNA: TGTGCCAGCAGTGCGGGGACAGGGGTAAAACTGTTTTTT. The full variable domain, rest sourced from reference TRBV25-1 and TRBJ1-4, is EADIYQTPRYLVIGTGKKITLECSQTMGHDKMYWYQQDPGMELHLIHYSYGVNSTEKGDLSSESTVSRIRTEHFPLTLESARPSHTSQYLCASSAGTGVKLFFGSGTQLSVL.

This clonotype was counted many times. J is TRBJ1-2 and V is TRBV5-8, with 10 bases fitting TRBD1. V shed 2 bases and J 8 bases; nucleotides not matched to a gene: 9. Germline CDR1 SGHTS, CDR2 YDEGEE. The CDR3 is 15 residues long. The CDR3 bases are TGTGCCAGCAGCTTTCGGGTTCGGACAGGGGGAGGCTACACCTTC. This encodes CASSFRVRTGGGYTF. The full variable domain, with the rest looked up from reference TRBV5-8 and TRBJ1-2, is EAGVTQSPTHLIKTRGQQATLRCSPISGHTSVYWYQQALGLGLQFLLWYDEGEERNRGNFPPRFSGRQFPNYSSELNVNALELEDSALYLCASSFRVRTGGGYTFGSGTRLTVV.

In this sample, this clonotype turned up many times. This chain connects TRBV6-5 to TRBJ1-2; D remains unclear. Germline V lookup: CDR1 MNHEY, CDR2 SVGAGI. The CDR3 contains 15 residues. Trimming took 0 bases from V and 4 from J, leaving 12 bases between them. This CDR3 is CASSYSRGVGYGYTF. CDR3 nucleotide sequence: TGTGCCAGCAGTTACTCGCGTGGGGTGGGCTATGGCTACACCTTC.